The source of this TCR beta chain is a study of vaccination and CD4 T cells after COVID-19. V lost 1 base, J lost 2 bases, and 11 bases lay in between. The CDR3 runs to 15 residues. Looked up from germline, CDR1 is SGHTA and CDR2 is FQGNSA. Sequenced with the Oncomine TCR Beta short-read assay was DNA taken from cultured CD4+ T cells. TCRdb redid the calling of the PCR reads with MiXCR, one entry per CDR3 protein. The table includes 10,000 or so distinct CDR3 sequences, roughly three fifths detected once. Treatment here: approximately 9-day PBMC culture with coronavirus spike peptide pools or control peptides (ViraFEST assay). With regard to this clonotype: The antigen is undetermined.

J is TRBJ1-2 and V is TRBV7-2, with D perhaps matching TRBD1 (6 bases). Sequencing was performed on CD4+ T cells from blood, cultured in vitro. The TCR originated in a human donor who had recovered from COVID-19. The CDR3 coding sequence is TGTGCCAGCAGCTTAGAGTCAACAGGGAACTATGGCTACACCTTC. Amino acids: CASSLESTGNYGYTF.